This T cell receptor (beta chain) derives from a study of T cell changes during pregnancy in multiple sclerosis. The assay was immunoSEQ multiplex PCR, and TCRdb's table has in-frame clones only and misses some. The sample holds 85,000 to 130,000 clones, around 93% seen once. This receptor was obtained from a female donor with multiple sclerosis, enrolled in a pregnancy study. Sequencing was performed on peripheral blood, taken after pregnancy.

The chain's CDR3 is CASSSPTGTQLTGELFF. As DNA, the CDR3 is TGTGCCAGCAGTTCCCCGACAGGAACGCAACTCACCGGGGAGCTGTTTTTT. This sequence joins TRBV27 and TRBJ2-2, with D possibly being TRBD1 (6 bases). The CDR3 loop spans 17 amino acids. The V gene's germline CDR1 is MNHEY and CDR2 SMNVEV (reference sequence). With 4 bases removed from V and 4 bases from J, the gap between germline ends came to 19 bases.